This T cell receptor beta chain was identified in a study of beta chain features in type 1 diabetes. This clone occurred a few times. Germline CDR1 reads GTSNPN; CDR2 reads SVGIG (reference sequence). Trimming left V 2 bases short and J 9 bases short, with 10 bases between. This CDR3 contains 11 residues. The isolated RNA, all of it, was reverse transcribed, so expressed TCRB transcripts were what got sequenced. Assay used: immunoSEQ multiplex PCR; TCRdb lists only in-frame clones, some missing. The sample yields roughly 150,000 clones, over 8.5% seen once. The sample was central memory CD4+ T cells from blood. The chain recombines TRBV30 with TRBJ1-2; TRBD1 might be the D (5 bases). This TCR came from a man in his late teens or twenties in good health. CDR3 sequence: CAWSIGASYTF. The CDR3 nucleotides are TGTGCCTGGAGTATAGGGGCAAGCTACACCTTC. Full variable domain (outside the CDR3, taken from reference TRBV30 and TRBJ1-2): SQTIHQWPATLVQPVGSPLSLECTVEGTSNPNLYWYRQAAGRGLQLLFYSVGIGQISSEVPQNLSASRPQDRQFILSSKKLLLSDSGFYLCAWSIGASYTFGSGTRLTVV.